This record looks at one TCR beta chain sequence and its context. The target of this receptor is not known. Base qualities are not provided; no much larger clone lies one nucleotide away. This sample was included in a study of vaccination effects on CD4 cells after COVID-19 (dated by TCRdb to between 2020 and 2023). Background on the whole study: Post-vaccine samples across the study were collected a median of 72 days after the second dose, with a range of 14 to 241. The study compared SARS-CoV-2 spike-specific CD4+ TCR repertoires before and after mRNA vaccination in COVID-19 convalescent patients and infection-naive vaccine recipients. Altogether, nine to ten COVID-19 convalescent patients and several SARS-CoV-2-naive healthy vaccine recipients made up the full study. Cultures from other donors in the study were sequenced using the Oncomine TCR Beta short-read assay on an Illumina iSeq 100. General study outcomes and caveats: In healthy vaccine recipients, vaccine-induced clones were almost all SARS-CoV-2 mono-reactive, with only 1 of 255 being cross-reactive with common cold coronaviruses. Marked clonal contraction was observed in both infection-induced and vaccine-induced clones at late post-vaccination timepoints, consistent with waning T cell responses. Limitations of the study were the small number of convalescent patients and the absence of early post-infection timepoints.

For this chain, trimming is 2 bases at the V end and 1 base at the J end, and the number of junction bases without a gene match is 5. Based on the germline V gene (reference sequence), the CDR1 and CDR2 sequences are SGHKS and YYEKEE. The CDR3 measures 15 amino acids from cysteine to phenylalanine. Only the CDR3 region is kept as DNA, spanning 45 bases read in frame from base 1. Libraries came from the immunoSEQ multiplex PCR assay. TCR beta CDR3 sequencing was performed on DNA from the cultured, isolated CD4+ T cells. In the source study's methods: Non-productive TCR sequences were removed and reads were trimmed to the CDR3 region, keeping CDR3s of at least 7 amino acids. Antigen-specific clonotypes were identified with the MANAFEST web app by comparing expansion in peptide wells against reference cultures. To count as positive, a clone had to show expansion at FDR<0.05 compared with the reference and with all other wells, an odds ratio above 5, and a frequency above 0.1% in two replicate wells. A clonotype was defined as cross-reactive if the clonotype was significantly expanded both in SARS-CoV-2 spike wells and in at least one common cold coronavirus spike condition. CDR3 similarity was assessed by Levenshtein distance using the stringdist R package, and unrooted trees were constructed with ape in R 3.6.1. This immuneACCESS table, as held by TCRdb, lists in-frame sequences with V and J called but not all clones. Of the missing ones, under half trace to an unresolved V gene in checked studies; the others have no known cause. The V and J calls and clone size were taken over from that table, and D and trimming were inferred from the DNA. Across this sample there are tens of thousands of clones, with about 80% seen only once. The ten largest clones add up to 1.2% of the sample.

The ViraFEST assay stimulated PBMC with viral peptide pools and then used TCR sequencing to identify antigen-specific CD4+ T cell clonotypes by expansion. After roughly 11 days of culture, CD4+ T cells were isolated with the EasySep CD4+ T cell isolation kit. Two doses of either the BNT162b2 or the mRNA-1273 mRNA SARS-CoV-2 vaccine were administered to participants. None of the healthy vaccine recipients had a prior SARS-CoV-2 infection, which was confirmed by nucleocapsid antibody tests that came back negative both before and after vaccination. Each well held around 2 million PBMC cultured in IMDM containing roughly 5% human AB serum, 8 to 10 IU/ml IL-2 and gentamicin, along with around 11 ug/ml peptides. On days 3 and 7, half of the culture medium was replaced with fresh IL-2-containing medium. Unless otherwise noted, each peptide stimulation condition was cultured in triplicate wells. Using Ficoll-Paque Plus gradient centrifugation, PBMC were separated from whole blood and then either used fresh or cryopreserved at -140C. The overlapping peptide pools covered the spike proteins of SARS-CoV-2 and of the common cold coronaviruses HCoV-NL63, HCoV-OC43 and HCoV-229E. The QIAamp micro DNA kit was used to extract genomic DNA from the cultured CD4+ T cells.

This clonotype was sampled from a human donor who received a COVID-19 vaccine. The sample was CD4+ T cells from PBMCs cultured with HCoV-229E spike peptides, taken after COVID-19 vaccination. The sample's cell subset or site label, decoded: HCoV-229E spike overlapping peptide pool stimulation. Here the chain combines TRBV5-5 and TRBJ1-1, with 7 bases matching TRBD1. The DNA is TGTGCCAGCAGCTTTTATTCAGGGGGGAACACTGAAGCTTTCTTT. Translated, this is CASSFYSGGNTEAFF.